This TCR beta chain came from a study of blood T cell repertoires in COVID-19 (dated by TCRdb to about 2020). Regarding the study in general: The collaborator samples originated in the United States, Italy and Spain and spanned the acute and convalescent phases of COVID-19. The material from the prospective study consisted of cDNA or gDNA derived from T cells, B-cell-depleted T cells, or PBMCs. Deeply sampled blood TCRbeta repertoires from subjects exposed to, actively infected with, or recovered from COVID-19 were included in the dataset. The repertoires were released in a freely available public database meant as a resource for research on the immune response to SARS-CoV-2. Samples were obtained from the ongoing ImmuneRACE study (first 160 participants) and from 1,254 subjects provided by 6 global collaborators. The sample metadata nearly always contained a de-identified subject ID, COVID-19 status, age in years and sex. Where HLA class I and class II types were available, the types were taken from metadata supplied by the sample provider, not from assay-based typing. The investigation overall reported the following: How much clinical and demographic metadata was included differed by source and by participant, and the metadata was provided uncurated.

In Seattle, one collaborating source enrolled patients while the infection was active and tracked those patients longitudinally over the course of disease. Each collaborating institution followed its own protocols to collect whole blood in K2EDTA tubes. Collaborator samples were shipped for TCRbeta analysis as frozen whole blood, isolated PBMCs, or DNA extracted from either sample type. The immunoSEQ Assay, a bias-controlled multiplex PCR, was used to amplify TCRbeta CDR3 regions from genomic DNA. Under the source paper's analysis protocol: Within the assay, amplification of reference gene primers was used to estimate how many nucleated cells each sample contained. To quantify the absolute abundance of each unique TCRbeta CDR3 rearrangement, sequence reads were collapsed and filtered. For each sample, productive Simpson clonality was calculated as the square root of Simpson's diversity index across productive rearrangements. TCRdb retrieved this table from immuneACCESS and kept in-frame rearrangements only. Not all clones are present; in checked studies, unresolved V genes account for under half, and no reason is known for the remainder. The DNA gave D and trimming, while V, J and clone size come from that table. Here the sample has roughly 340,000 clones; roughly 86% occur a single time. Of the sample, around 6.6% falls within the top ten clones.

For this clone: Its antigen is still unknown. Qualities for individual bases were not recorded, and no much larger clone is one base off.

Measured from the cysteine to the phenylalanine, the CDR3 is 14 residues long. Solely the CDR3 DNA is kept, with 42 bases framed from the first base. V is cut back by 7 bases and J by 5 bases, with 7 bases in the junction unmatched. CDR1 and CDR2, looked up from the germline V gene, are SGHRS and YFSETQ. Material: peripheral blood. The chain employs TRBV5-1 and TRBJ2-1; TRBD1 agrees with 9 junctional bases. The sequence was obtained from a woman in her sixties or seventies with COVID-19, enrolled during active disease. DNA sequence: TGCGCCAGCGCCCTCGGGACAGGGAACAATGAGCAGTTCTTC. This encodes CASALGTGNNEQFF.